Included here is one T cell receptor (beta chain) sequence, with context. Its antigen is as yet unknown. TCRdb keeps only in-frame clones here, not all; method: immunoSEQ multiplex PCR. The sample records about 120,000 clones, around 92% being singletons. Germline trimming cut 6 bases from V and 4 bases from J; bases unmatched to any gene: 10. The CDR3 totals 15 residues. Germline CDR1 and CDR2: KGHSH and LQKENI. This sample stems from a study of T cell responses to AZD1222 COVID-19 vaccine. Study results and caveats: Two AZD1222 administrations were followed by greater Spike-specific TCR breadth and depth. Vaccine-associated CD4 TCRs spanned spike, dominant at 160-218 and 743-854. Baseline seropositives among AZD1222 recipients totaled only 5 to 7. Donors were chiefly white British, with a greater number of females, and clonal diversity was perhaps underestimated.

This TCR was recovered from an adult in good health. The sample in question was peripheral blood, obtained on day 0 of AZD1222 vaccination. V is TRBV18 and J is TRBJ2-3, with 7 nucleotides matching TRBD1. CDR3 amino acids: CASSSGRGGADTQYF. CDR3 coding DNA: TGTGCCAGCTCCTCAGGCCGAGGGGGCGCAGATACGCAGTATTTT.